One and the same sample provided the 2 T cell receptor beta chains below, sequenced in a study of molecular identifiers for immune sequencing clone quantification. TCRdb reanalysed the PCR reads using MiXCR and keeps one entry per CDR3 protein. The sample includes under 65,000 distinct CDR3 sequences, about 25% of them seen just once. Sequenced material: naive CD8+ T cells from blood, with Jurkat cell RNA spiked in. As to subset: FACS-sorted CD8+CD4-CCR7+CD45RA+ naive T cells. These receptors came from a human donor in good health. Some libraries in this study had Jurkat cell RNA spiked in.

This clonotype was seen only a few times. The CDR3 sequence is CASSPPGTEAFF. DNA of the CDR3: TGCGCCAGCAGCCCCCCCGGCACTGAAGCTTTCTTT. The J gene is TRBJ1-1, the V gene TRBV4-1, with unresolved D. The CDR3 contains 12 residues. In germline, CDR1 is MGHRA, CDR2 YSYEKL. The V gene lost 4 bases and the J gene lost 4 bases, with 7 bases spanning the gap.

This clonotype was seen ten or more times. This chain connects TRBV19 to TRBJ1-1; maybe TRBD1 (5 bases). The CDR3 totals 14 residues. Germline V gives CDR1 LNHDA, CDR2 SQIVND (reference sequence). V was trimmed by 5 bases and J by 2 bases, leaving 12 bases between them. CDR3 DNA sequence: TGTGCCAGTAGTTTCGGACAAACAAACACTGAAGCTTTCTTT. This encodes CASSFGQTNTEAFF.